One and the same sample provided the 2 T cell receptor beta chains below, sequenced in a study of cytomegalovirus exposure and HLA in healthy donors. The PCR contained 60 Vbeta and 13 Jbeta primers. Here immunoSEQ multiplex PCR was the method, and the copy in TCRdb shows in-frame clones only, minus some. The table shows under 200,000 clones, with roughly 80% occurring only once. The sample was PBMCs. The receptors here all came from a man in his forties or fifties in good health and CMV-seropositive.

This clone was found a few times. The rearrangement links TRBV9 to TRBJ2-3, with 7 bases aligning to TRBD1. The CDR3 is 16 residues long. The germline gives CDR1 SGDLS, CDR2 YYNGEE. The J segment lost 2 bases and the V segment lost 4 bases, leaving 10 bases of the junction unmatched. This chain's CDR3 is CASSIPTGDNTDTQYF. Written as DNA, the CDR3 is TGTGCCAGCAGCATCCCTACAGGGGACAACACAGATACGCAGTATTTT.

This chain uses TRBV18 with TRBJ2-2; TRBD1 matches at 9 bases. J lost 4 bases, V lost 2 bases, and 5 bases had no gene match. The CDR3 length is 16 residues. Germline-derived CDR1 and CDR2 are KGHSH and LQKENI. CDR3 region: CASSPMTGGGTGELFF. DNA of the CDR3: TGTGCCAGCTCACCAATGACAGGGGGTGGCACCGGGGAGCTGTTTTTT.